Listed below are T cell receptor beta chains from one sample, sequenced in a study of T-cell memory formation after mild COVID-19. TCRdb ran MiXCR on the 5' RACE reads and lists one entry per CDR3 protein. The sample records roughly 620,000 distinct CDR3 sequences, approximately 19% being singletons. Sequencing input: PBMCs or a T cell subset sorted from them (not recorded which). These receptors were obtained from an adult woman who had mild COVID-19 (a few samples of this study predate the infection). Cell type and time point are not known. The CDR3 runs from the conserved cysteine through the conserved F or W. Each record gives: V gene, J gene, D gene, CDR3 length, CDR3 protein. The D gene is left open where the match is weak.

V gene: TRBV4-2; J gene: TRBJ2-7; D gene: -; CDR3 length: 14; CDR3 protein: CASSQDLASYEQYF
V gene: TRBV9; J gene: TRBJ1-1; D gene: -; CDR3 length: 17; CDR3 protein: CASSARDTYDQNTEAFF
V gene: TRBV24-1; J gene: TRBJ2-3; D gene: TRBD2; CDR3 length: 14; CDR3 protein: CATSDYGRADTQYF
V gene: TRBV5-1; J gene: TRBJ1-1; D gene: TRBD1; CDR3 length: 13; CDR3 protein: CASSVGGTDEAFF
V gene: TRBV6-1; J gene: TRBJ2-6; D gene: TRBD1; CDR3 length: 15; CDR3 protein: CATRQGLSGANVLTF
V gene: TRBV4-2; J gene: TRBJ2-7; D gene: TRBD2; CDR3 length: 15; CDR3 protein: CASSQEDGGSGEQYF
V gene: TRBV5-4; J gene: TRBJ2-7; D gene: TRBD2; CDR3 length: 15; CDR3 protein: CATDNSGRGSYEQYF
V gene: TRBV7-2; J gene: TRBJ2-3; D gene: -; CDR3 length: 14; CDR3 protein: CASSLASGVDTQYF
V gene: TRBV7-9; J gene: TRBJ1-2; D gene: -; CDR3 length: 16; CDR3 protein: CASSVMEGSGLYGYTF
V gene: TRBV12-3/TRBV12-4; J gene: TRBJ2-5; D gene: -; CDR3 length: 14; CDR3 protein: CASSWGTLQETQYF
V gene: TRBV27; J gene: TRBJ2-3; D gene: TRBD1; CDR3 length: 17; CDR3 protein: CASSWGNRGRSTDTQYF
V gene: TRBV20-1; J gene: TRBJ2-3; D gene: TRBD1; CDR3 length: 14; CDR3 protein: CSAMGQGFTDTQYF
V gene: TRBV5-1; J gene: TRBJ1-2; D gene: TRBD1; CDR3 length: 14; CDR3 protein: CASRDRVSVYGYTF
V gene: TRBV7-9; J gene: TRBJ2-3; D gene: -; CDR3 length: 14; CDR3 protein: CASSPGVNTDTQYF
V gene: TRBV6-4; J gene: TRBJ1-3; D gene: TRBD1; CDR3 length: 14; CDR3 protein: CATLGGGYGNTIYF